A single sample is the source of the 10 T cell receptor beta chains below, sequenced in a study of blood T cell repertoires in COVID-19. The table came from immunoSEQ multiplex PCR; TCRdb's copy has only in-frame clones and leaves some out. The table shows some 150,000 clones, with around 83% occurring only once. Sequences were obtained from PBMCs or T cells enriched from blood (not recorded which). The receptors were gathered from a woman in her forties or fifties in a cohort exposed to, infected with or recovered from COVID-19 (not recorded which).

This rearrangement joins TRBV5-1 to TRBJ2-3; 14 nucleotides match TRBD2. This CDR3 contains 16 residues. After removal of 4 bases from V and 4 bases from J, the junction contained 5 bases not matched to a gene. Germline values: CDR1 SGHRS, CDR2 YFSETQ. CDR3 in DNA: TGCGCCAGCAGCGGCGGACTAGCGGGAGGTTCAGATACGCAGTATTTT. Its translation is CASSGGLAGGSDTQYF.

The chain carries TRBV10-3 and TRBJ2-1; TRBD2 matches at 7 bases. The CDR3 length is 13 residues. V lost 6 bases, J lost 5 bases, and 4 bases stayed unmatched. Germline assignment: CDR1 ENHRY and CDR2 SYGVKD. In DNA, the CDR3 is TGTGCCATCAGCCCCGGACTAGACAATGAGCAGTTCTTC. Its protein product is CAISPGLDNEQFF.

Many counts were recorded for this clone. This chain joins TRBV5-1 and TRBJ2-5; D gene uncertain. This CDR3 is 11 amino acids long. V was shortened by 2 bases and J by 3 bases, with 2 bases between the two germline ends. The germline V gene encodes CDR1 SGHRS and CDR2 YFSETQ. The CDR3 loop reads CASSFKETQYF. In nucleotides, the CDR3 is TGCGCCAGCAGCTTTAAAGAGACCCAGTACTTC.

The genes are TRBV28 and TRBJ1-1, with D tentatively TRBD1 (6 bases). CDR3 length equals 13 residues. Germline V gene lookup returns CDR1 MDHEN and CDR2 SYDVKM. Trimming shortened V by 5 bases and J by 5 bases, and 12 bases separated the two germline ends. The CDR3 loop reads CASSPRRGTEAFF. The CDR3 nucleotides are TGTGCCAGCAGTCCTCGCAGGGGAACTGAAGCTTTCTTT.

The V gene is TRBV7-2, the J gene TRBJ2-2; no definite D call. V was clipped by 2 bases and J by 6 bases, with 4 bases between them. Germline V gives CDR1 SGHTA, CDR2 FQGNSA. This CDR3 has 12 residues. The CDR3 nucleotides read TGTGCCAGCAGCTTATTATCCGGGGAGCTGTTTTTT. Translated: CASSLLSGELFF.

This rearrangement joins TRBV3-1 (or the pseudogene TRBV3-2) to TRBJ2-7, with 8 bases aligning to TRBD2. The ends lost 7 bases at V and 4 bases at J; junction bases unmatched: 15. The CDR3 sequence is 16 residues long. Germline V gene sequence: CDR1 LGHDT, CDR2 YNNKEL (reference sequence). CDR3 in DNA: TGTGCCAGCACCCTCAGCGAGGCGGGAGGTCGTTACGAGCAGTACTTC. Residues: CASTLSEAGGRYEQYF.

The genes are TRBV28 and TRBJ2-7; 8 bases map to TRBD1. CDR3 size: 15 residues. Germline CDR1 and CDR2: MDHEN and SYDVKM. V was clipped by 6 bases and J by 2 bases; unmatched bases: 9. CDR3 DNA sequence: TGTGCCAGCAGACTAGGACAGGGACGGACCTACGAGCAGTACTTC. This codes for CASRLGQGRTYEQYF.

This chain uses TRBV7-2 with TRBJ2-1; possible D gene TRBD2, 5 bases. The CDR3 has 15 amino acids. V dropped 0 bases and J dropped 2 bases, with 8 bases sitting between them. Per germline, CDR1 SGHTA and CDR2 FQGNSA. CDR3 loop: CASSLAARAYNEQFF. The DNA of the CDR3 is TGTGCCAGCAGCTTAGCAGCGCGGGCCTACAATGAGCAGTTCTTC.

The J gene is TRBJ2-5, the V gene TRBV23-1, with D possibly matching TRBD1 (6 bases). TRBV23-1 is an ORF for which the function is uncertain. The CDR3 spans 16 residues. Trimming pared 4 bases from V and 3 bases from J, leaving 18 bases between. CDR3 in amino acids: CASSLPPQGREETQYF. CDR3 coding DNA: TGCGCCAGCAGTCTCCCGCCCCAGGGGCGGGAAGAGACCCAGTACTTC.

This clone was found many times. V usage is TRBV19 and J usage is TRBJ2-1; a weak D match, TRBD2 (6 bases). The CDR3 totals 15 residues. CDR1 and CDR2 from the germline V gene are LNHDA and SQIVND (reference sequence). V was clipped by 8 bases and J by 6 bases, with 20 bases between them. In DNA, the CDR3 is TGTGCCAGTCAAATAGGGCCATTGGAGGGCAATGAGCAGTTCTTC. Its translation: CASQIGPLEGNEQFF.